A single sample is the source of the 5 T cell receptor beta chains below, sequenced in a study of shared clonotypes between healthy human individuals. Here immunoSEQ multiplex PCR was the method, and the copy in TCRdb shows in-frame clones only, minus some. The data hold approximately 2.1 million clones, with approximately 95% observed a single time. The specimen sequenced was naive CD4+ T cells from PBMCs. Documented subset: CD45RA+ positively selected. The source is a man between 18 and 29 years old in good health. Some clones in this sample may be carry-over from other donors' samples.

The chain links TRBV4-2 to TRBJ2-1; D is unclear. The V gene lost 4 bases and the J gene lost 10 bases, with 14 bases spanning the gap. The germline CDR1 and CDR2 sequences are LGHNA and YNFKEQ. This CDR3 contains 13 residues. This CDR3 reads CASSRNEGYEQFF. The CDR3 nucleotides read TGTGCCAGCAGCCGAAACGAAGGTTACGAGCAGTTCTTC.

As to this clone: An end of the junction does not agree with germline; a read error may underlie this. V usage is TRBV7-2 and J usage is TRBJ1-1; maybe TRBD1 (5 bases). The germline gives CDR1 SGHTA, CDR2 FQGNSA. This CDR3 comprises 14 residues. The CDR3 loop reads CASSLATVHTEAFF. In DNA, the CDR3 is TGTGCCAGCAGCCTAGCGACAGTCCACACTGAAGCTTTCTTT.

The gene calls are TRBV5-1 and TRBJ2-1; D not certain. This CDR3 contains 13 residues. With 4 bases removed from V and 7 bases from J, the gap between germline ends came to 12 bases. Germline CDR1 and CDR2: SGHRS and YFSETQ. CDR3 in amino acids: CASSPVSRNEQFF. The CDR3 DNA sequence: TGCGCCAGCAGCCCCGTCTCTAGGAATGAGCAGTTCTTC.

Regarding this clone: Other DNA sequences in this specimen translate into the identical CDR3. CDR3 nucleotides: TGTGCCAGCTCTTTAGCGGGAGCGCGCAATGAGCAGTTCTTC. This translates into CASSLAGARNEQFF. V is TRBV28 and J is TRBJ2-1, with TRBD2 identical over 9 bases. The V gene's germline CDR1 is MDHEN and CDR2 SYDVKM. CDR3 length equals 14 residues. Trimming at V came to 8 bases and at J to 6 bases, leaving 8 bases not matched to a gene.

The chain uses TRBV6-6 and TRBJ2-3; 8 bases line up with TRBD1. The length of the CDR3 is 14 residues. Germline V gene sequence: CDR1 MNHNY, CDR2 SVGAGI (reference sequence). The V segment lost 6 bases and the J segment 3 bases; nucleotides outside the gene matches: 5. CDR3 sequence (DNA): TGTGCCAGCAGACCCAGGGGGCGAACAGATACGCAGTATTTT. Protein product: CASRPRGRTDTQYF.